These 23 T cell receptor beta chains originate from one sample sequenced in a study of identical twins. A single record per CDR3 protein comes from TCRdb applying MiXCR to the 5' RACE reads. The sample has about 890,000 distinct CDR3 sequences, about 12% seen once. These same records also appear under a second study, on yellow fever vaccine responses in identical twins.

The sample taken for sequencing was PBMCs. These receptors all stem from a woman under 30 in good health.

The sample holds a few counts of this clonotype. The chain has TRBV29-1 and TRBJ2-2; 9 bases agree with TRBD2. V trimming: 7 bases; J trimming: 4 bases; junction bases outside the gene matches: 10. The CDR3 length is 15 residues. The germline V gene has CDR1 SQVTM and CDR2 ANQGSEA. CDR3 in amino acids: CSAAPSGAFTGELFF. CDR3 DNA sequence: TGCAGCGCCGCGCCTAGCGGGGCTTTCACCGGGGAGCTGTTTTTT.

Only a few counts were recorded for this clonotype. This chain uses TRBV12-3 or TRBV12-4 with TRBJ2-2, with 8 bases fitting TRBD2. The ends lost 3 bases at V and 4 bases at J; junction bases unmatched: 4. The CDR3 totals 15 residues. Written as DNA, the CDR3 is TGTGCCAGCAGTTTTCGGGGGGGGAGCACCGGGGAGCTGTTTTTT. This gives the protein CASSFRGGSTGELFF.

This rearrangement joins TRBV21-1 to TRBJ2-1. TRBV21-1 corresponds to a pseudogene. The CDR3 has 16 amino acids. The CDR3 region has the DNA TGTGCCAGCAGCAAACTTCAAACGGCAACCTACAATGAGCAGTTCTTC. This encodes CASSKLQTATYNEQFF.

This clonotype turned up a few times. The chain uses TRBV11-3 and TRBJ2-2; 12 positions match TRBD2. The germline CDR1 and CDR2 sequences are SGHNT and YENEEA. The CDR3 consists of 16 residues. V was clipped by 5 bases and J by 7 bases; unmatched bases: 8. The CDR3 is CASSTRTSGTGGELFF. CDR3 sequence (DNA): TGTGCCAGCAGCACAAGGACTAGCGGGACGGGCGGGGAGCTGTTTTTT.

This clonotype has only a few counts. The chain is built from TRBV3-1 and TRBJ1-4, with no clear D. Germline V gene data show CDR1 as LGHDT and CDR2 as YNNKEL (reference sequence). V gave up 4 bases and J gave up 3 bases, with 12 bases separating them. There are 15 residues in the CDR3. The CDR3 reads CASSPHGMANEKLFF. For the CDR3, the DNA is TGTGCCAGCAGCCCACACGGAATGGCTAATGAAAAACTGTTTTTT.

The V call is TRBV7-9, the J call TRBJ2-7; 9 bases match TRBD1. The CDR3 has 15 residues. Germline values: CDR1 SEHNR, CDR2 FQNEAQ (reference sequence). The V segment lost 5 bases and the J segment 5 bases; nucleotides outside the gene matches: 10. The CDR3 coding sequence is TGTGCCAGCAGCCCGGGACAGGGTGCTTTGCACGAGCAGTACGTC. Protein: CASSPGQGALHEQYV.

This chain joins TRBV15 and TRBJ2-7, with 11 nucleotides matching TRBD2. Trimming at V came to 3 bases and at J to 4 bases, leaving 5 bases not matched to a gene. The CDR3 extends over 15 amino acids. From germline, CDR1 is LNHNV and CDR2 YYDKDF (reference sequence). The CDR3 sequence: CATSRNLAGGYEQYV. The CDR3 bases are TGTGCCACCAGCAGGAACCTAGCGGGGGGTTACGAGCAGTACGTC.

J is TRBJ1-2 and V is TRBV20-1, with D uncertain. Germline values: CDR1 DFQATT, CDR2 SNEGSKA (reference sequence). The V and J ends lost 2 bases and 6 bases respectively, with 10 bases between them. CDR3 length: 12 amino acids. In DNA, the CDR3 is TGCAGTGCTAGAAGAGTGGTGGATGGCTACACCTTC. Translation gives CSARRVVDGYTF.

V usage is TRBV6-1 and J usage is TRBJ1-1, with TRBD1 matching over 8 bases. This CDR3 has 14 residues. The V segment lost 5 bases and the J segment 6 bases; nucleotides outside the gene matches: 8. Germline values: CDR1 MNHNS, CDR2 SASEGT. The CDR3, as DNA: TGTGCCAGCAGTCCCCGGACAGGGAGAGCTGAAGCTTTCTTT. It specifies CASSPRTGRAEAFF.

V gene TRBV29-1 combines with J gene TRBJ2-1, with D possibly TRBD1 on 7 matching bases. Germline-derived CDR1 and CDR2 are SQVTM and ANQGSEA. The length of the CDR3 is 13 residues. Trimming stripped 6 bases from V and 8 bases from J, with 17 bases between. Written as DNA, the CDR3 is TGCAGCGTCCCGACAGGGACTTGGGATGAGCAGTTCTTC. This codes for CSVPTGTWDEQFF.

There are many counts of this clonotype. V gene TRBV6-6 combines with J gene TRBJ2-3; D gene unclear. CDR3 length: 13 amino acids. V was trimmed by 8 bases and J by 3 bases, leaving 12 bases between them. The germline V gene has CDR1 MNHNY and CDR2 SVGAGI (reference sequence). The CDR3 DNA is TGTGCCAGCGGAACCCGATTTACAGATACGCAGTATTTT. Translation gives CASGTRFTDTQYF.

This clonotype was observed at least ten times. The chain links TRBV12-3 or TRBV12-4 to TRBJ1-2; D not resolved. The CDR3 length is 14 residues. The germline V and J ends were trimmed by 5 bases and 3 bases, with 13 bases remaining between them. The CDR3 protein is CASSPPRSYYGYTF. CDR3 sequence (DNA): TGTGCCAGCAGTCCCCCCCGAAGCTACTATGGCTACACCTTC.

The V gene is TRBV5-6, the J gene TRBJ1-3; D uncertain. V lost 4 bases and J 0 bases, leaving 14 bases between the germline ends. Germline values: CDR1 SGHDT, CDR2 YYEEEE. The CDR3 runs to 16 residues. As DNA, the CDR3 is TGTGCCAGCAGCCGCCCCGCAGCCTACTCTGGAAACACCATATATTTT. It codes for CASSRPAAYSGNTIYF.

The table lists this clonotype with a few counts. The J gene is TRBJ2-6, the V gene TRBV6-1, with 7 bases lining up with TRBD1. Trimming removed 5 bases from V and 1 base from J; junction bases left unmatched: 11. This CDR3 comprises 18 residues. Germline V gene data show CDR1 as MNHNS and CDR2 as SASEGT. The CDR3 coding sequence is TGTGCCAGCAGTCAGAATGACAGGGTGGGTTCTGGGGCCAACGTCCTGACTTTC. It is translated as CASSQNDRVGSGANVLTF.

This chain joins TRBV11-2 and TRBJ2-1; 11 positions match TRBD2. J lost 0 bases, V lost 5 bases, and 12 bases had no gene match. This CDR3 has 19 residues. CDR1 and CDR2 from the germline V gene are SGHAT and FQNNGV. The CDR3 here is CASSSGLAGRGSSYNEQFF. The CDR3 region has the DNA TGTGCCAGCAGCAGCGGACTAGCGGGTAGGGGGAGCTCCTACAATGAGCAGTTCTTC.

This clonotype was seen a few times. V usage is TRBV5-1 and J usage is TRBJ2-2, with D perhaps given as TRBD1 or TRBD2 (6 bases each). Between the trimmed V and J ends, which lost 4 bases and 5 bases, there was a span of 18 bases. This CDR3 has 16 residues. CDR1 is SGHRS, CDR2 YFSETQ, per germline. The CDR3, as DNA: TGCGCCAGCAGCCCGGAGGGGGAGAGGTGGACCGGGGAGCTGTTTTTT. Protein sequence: CASSPEGERWTGELFF.

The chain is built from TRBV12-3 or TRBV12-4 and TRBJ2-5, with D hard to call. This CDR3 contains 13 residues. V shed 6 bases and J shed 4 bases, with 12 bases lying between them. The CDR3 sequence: CASSHSWGETQYF. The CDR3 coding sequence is TGTGCCAGCAGCCACTCTTGGGGAGAGACCCAGTACTTC.

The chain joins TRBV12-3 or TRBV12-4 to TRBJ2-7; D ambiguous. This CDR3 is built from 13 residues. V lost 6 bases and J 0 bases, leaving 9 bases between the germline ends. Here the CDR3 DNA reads TGTGCCAGCAGGAAATGGAGCTCCTACGAGCAGTACTTC. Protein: CASRKWSSYEQYF.

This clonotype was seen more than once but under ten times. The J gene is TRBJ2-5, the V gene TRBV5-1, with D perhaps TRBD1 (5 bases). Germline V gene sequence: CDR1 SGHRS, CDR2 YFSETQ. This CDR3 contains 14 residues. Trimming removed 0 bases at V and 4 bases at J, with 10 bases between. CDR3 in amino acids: CASSLGQGAETQYF. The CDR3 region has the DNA TGCGCCAGCAGCTTGGGGCAGGGTGCAGAGACCCAGTACTTC.

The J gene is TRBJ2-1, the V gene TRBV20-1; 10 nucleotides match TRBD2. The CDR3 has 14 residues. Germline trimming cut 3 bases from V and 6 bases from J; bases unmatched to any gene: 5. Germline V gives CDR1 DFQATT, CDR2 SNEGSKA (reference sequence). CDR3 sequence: CSARVPSGGNEQFF. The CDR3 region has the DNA TGCAGTGCTAGGGTTCCTAGCGGGGGCAATGAGCAGTTCTTC.

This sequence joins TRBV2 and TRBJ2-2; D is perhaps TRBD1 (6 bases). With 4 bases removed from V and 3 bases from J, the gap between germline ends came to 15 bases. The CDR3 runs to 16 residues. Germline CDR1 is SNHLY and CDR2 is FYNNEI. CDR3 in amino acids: CASSVFGGEDTGELFF. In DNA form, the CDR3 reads TGTGCCAGCAGTGTTTTTGGGGGCGAGGACACCGGGGAGCTGTTTTTT.

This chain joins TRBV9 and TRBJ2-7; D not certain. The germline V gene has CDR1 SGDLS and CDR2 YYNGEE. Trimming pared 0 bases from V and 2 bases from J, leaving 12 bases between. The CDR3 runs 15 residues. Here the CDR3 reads CASSVDPDAPYEQYF. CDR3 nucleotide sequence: TGTGCCAGCAGCGTAGACCCGGACGCACCCTACGAGCAGTACTTC.

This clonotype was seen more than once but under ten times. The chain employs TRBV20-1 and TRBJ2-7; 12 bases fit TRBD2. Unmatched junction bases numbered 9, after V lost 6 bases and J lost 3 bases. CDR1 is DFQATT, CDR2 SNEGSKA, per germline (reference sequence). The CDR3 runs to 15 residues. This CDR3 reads CSAWNLAGGFYEQYF. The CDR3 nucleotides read TGCAGTGCCTGGAACCTAGCGGGAGGGTTCTACGAGCAGTACTTC.